This is a list of T cell receptor beta chains from one sample in a study of blood T cell repertoires in COVID-19. Sequencing was performed with immunoSEQ multiplex PCR; in TCRdb, only in-frame clones are kept and a portion is missing. The sample holds roughly 130,000 clones, approximately 83% seen once. Sequenced input: peripheral blood. The receptors originated from a woman aged 45-65 years with acute or convalescent COVID-19. Each CDR3 is given with its conserved first and last residue. Each record gives: J gene, clone size, V gene, D gene, CDR3 DNA, CDR3 protein. A D gene is named only where the DNA matches it firmly. Part of the rows lack a size; the others show once, few, many or a class for expanded clones.

TRBJ2-7 | . | TRBV28 | . | TGTGCCAGCAGTTCCCATACGTTGGGGGACACCTACGAGCAGTACTTC | CASSSHTLGDTYEQYF
TRBJ2-7 | . | TRBV27 | . | TGTGCCAGCAGTTTAAGACACTCCTACGAGCAGTACTTC | CASSLRHSYEQYF
TRBJ1-1 | . | TRBV5-5 | . | TGTGCCAGCAGCTTGTACGCGGACACTGAAGCTTTCTTT | CASSLYADTEAFF
TRBJ1-1 | few | TRBV30 | . | TGTGCCTGGATAAGACAGATGAACACTGAAGCTTTCTTT | CAWIRQMNTEAFF
TRBJ2-2 | . | TRBV5-1 | . | TGCGCCAGCAGCCCGTCGACAGTTCAAACCGGGGAGCTGTTTTTT | CASSPSTVQTGELFF
TRBJ2-2 | . | TRBV5-8 | . | TGTGCCAGCAGCCCCGTGCACAAGAACACCGGGGAGCTGTTTTTT | CASSPVHKNTGELFF
TRBJ2-2 | . | TRBV6-4 | TRBD1 | TGTGCCAGCAGCGGGACAGCTAACACCGGGGAGCTGTTTTTT | CASSGTANTGELFF
TRBJ1-5 | . | TRBV18 | TRBD1 | TGTGCCAGCTCACCCGACAGGGGTACTCAGCCCCAGCATTTT | CASSPDRGTQPQHF
TRBJ1-2 | few | TRBV20-1 | TRBD1 | TGCAGTGCTAGTACCGGGACAGGGGGTATTGGCTACACCTTC | CSASTGTGGIGYTF
TRBJ2-2 | once | TRBV5-4 | TRBD2 | TGTGCCAGCAGCTCCCTAGCGGGGGAGGTCCCCGGGGAGCTGTTTTTT | CASSSLAGEVPGELFF
TRBJ1-1 | . | TRBV29-1 | . | TGCAGCGTTGATGTGAGCACTGAAGCTTTCTTT | CSVDVSTEAFF
TRBJ1-5 | . | TRBV18 | TRBD1 | TGTGCCACTTCCAGGGGGCGCGATCAGCCCCAGCATTTT | CATSRGRDQPQHF
TRBJ2-1 | . | TRBV2 | TRBD2 | TGTGCCAGCAACAGCGGGGGTGCTGGGTACAATGAGCAGTTCTTC | CASNSGGAGYNEQFF
TRBJ1-1 | once | TRBV7-9 | TRBD1 | TGTGCCAGCAGACCCTCGACAGGGGTGAACACTGAAGCTTTCTTT | CASRPSTGVNTEAFF
TRBJ1-1 | . | TRBV30 | . | TGTGCCTGGAGTACTAAACAGGAGACTGAAGCTTTCTTT | CAWSTKQETEAFF
TRBJ2-1 | . | TRBV24-1 | . | TGTGCCACCAGTGATCGACGGAGGATCGGCAATGAGCAGTTCTTC | CATSDRRRIGNEQFF
TRBJ1-2 | . | TRBV28 | . | TGTGCCAGCAGTCCTGGCGTAGCGGGATTCTATGGCTACACCTTC | CASSPGVAGFYGYTF
TRBJ2-3 | . | TRBV24-1 | TRBD1 | TGTGCCACCGACGACAGGGTAACAGATACGCAGTATTTT | CATDDRVTDTQYF
TRBJ2-3 | . | TRBV29-1 | TRBD2 | TGCAGCGCACTGACCGGGACTACGGCCCTCCATACGCAGTATTTT | CSALTGTTALHTQYF
TRBJ1-5 | few | TRBV7-9 | TRBD1 | TGTGCCAGCAGCGACAGGGGAGGGCAGCCCCAGCATTTT | CASSDRGGQPQHF
TRBJ1-2 | . | TRBV6-5 | TRBD1 | TGTGCCAGCAAACCCACAGGGGGAGGAGGCTACACCTTC | CASKPTGGGGYTF
TRBJ2-7 | . | TRBV6-1 | TRBD1 | TGTGCCAGCAGCTCGGACAGGGCCTACGAGCAGTACTTC | CASSSDRAYEQYF